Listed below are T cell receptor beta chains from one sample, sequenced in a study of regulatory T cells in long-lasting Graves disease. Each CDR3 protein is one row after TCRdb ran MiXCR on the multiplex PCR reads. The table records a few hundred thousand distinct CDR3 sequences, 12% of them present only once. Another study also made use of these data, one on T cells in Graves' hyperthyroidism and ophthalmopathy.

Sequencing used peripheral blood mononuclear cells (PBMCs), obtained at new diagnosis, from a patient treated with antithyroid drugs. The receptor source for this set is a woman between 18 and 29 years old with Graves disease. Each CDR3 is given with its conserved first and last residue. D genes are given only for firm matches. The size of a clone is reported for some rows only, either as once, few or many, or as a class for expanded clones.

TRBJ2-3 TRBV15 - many TGTGCCACCAGCAGAGATCCAGTGGTAGGTACGCAGTATTTT CATSRDPVVGTQYF
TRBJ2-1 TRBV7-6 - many TGTGCCAGCACCTCCTGGGGCAATGAGCAGTTCTTC CASTSWGNEQFF
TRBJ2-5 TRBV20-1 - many TGCAGTGCGGATACCTTTGAAGAGACCCAGTACTTC CSADTFEETQYF
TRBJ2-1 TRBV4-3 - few TGCGCCAGCAGCCATGGATCCAGCTCCTACAATGAGCAGTTCTTC CASSHGSSSYNEQFF
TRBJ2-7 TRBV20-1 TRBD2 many TGCAGTGCTCAAACTAGCGGGAGGGGCGAGCAGTACTTC CSAQTSGRGEQYF
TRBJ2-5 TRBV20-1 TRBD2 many TGCAGTGCTCAGAATATACGAGAGCGGGATGAAGAGACCCAGTACTTC CSAQNIRERDEETQYF
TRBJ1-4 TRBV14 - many TGTGCCAGCAGCCAAGTATCAGGAAAACTGTTTTTT CASSQVSGKLFF
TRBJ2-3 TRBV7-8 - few TGTGCCAGCAGCTTAGCGGTAGGGGGTGGGCTTGCACGATCAGATACGCAGTATTTT CASSLAVGGGLARSDTQYF
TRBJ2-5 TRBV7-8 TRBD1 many TGTGCCAGCAGCCGGGACAGGACTGAGACCCAGTACTTC CASSRDRTETQYF
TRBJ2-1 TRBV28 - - TGTGCCAGCAGTTTAAACTTCTATTCCGGACAGAGCCAAATCTCCTACAATGAGCAGTTCTTC CASSLNFYSGQSQISYNEQFF
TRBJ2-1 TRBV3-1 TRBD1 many TGTGCCAGCAGCCAGGACAGGGAAAACAATGAGCAGTTCTTC CASSQDRENNEQFF
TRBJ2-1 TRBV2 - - TGTGCCAGCATGGGCGGGATCTCCTACAATGAGCAGTTCTTC CASMGGISYNEQFF
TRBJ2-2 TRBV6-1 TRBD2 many TGTGCCAGCAGATATGGGACTAGCGGGAGTTTGTTTTTT CASRYGTSGSLFF
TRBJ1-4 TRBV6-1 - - TGTGCCAGCAGAGTAGGGCAGGTGAATGAAAAACTGTTTTTT CASRVGQVNEKLFF
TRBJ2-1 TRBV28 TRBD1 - TGTGCCAGCAGCCTGAACCCCGGGACAGTGAATGAGCAGTTCTTC CASSLNPGTVNEQFF
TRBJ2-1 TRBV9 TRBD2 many TGTGCCAGCAGCGTAGGGGTAGCGGGAGGATATGAGCAGTTCTTC CASSVGVAGGYEQFF
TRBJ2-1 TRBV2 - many TGTGCCAGCAGATTCAGACTCTGGCTCCAATACAATGAGCAGTTCTTC CASRFRLWLQYNEQFF
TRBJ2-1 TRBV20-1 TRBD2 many TGCAGTGCAGCGGGGAACTACAATGAGCAGTTCTTC CSAAGNYNEQFF
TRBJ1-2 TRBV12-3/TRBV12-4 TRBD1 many TGTGCCAGCAGTTTAGCGACAGGGTTGGCATCGGGCGGCTACACCTTC CASSLATGLASGGYTF
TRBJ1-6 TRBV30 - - TGTGCCTGGAGCCCTAGGGGAGGATCCTATAATTCACCCCTCCACTTT CAWSPRGGSYNSPLHF
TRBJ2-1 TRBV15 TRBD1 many TGTGCCACCAGCTATACTCTTTTGCCGGGACAGGGAAACAATGAGCAGTTCTTC CATSYTLLPGQGNNEQFF
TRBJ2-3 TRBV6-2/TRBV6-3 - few TGTGCCAGCATCGGGAGCACAGATACGCAGTATTTT CASIGSTDTQYF
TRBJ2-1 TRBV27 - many TGTGCCAGCACCTCCCTCGGGTCCTACAATGAGCAGTTCTTC CASTSLGSYNEQFF
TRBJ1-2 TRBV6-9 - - TGTGCCAGCAGTTACGCAACAAGTATAGGGTACACCTTC CASSYATSIGYTF
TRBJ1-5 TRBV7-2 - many TGTGCCAGCAGCTTAAGAGGGATAAGGGGCAATCAGCCCCAGCATTTT CASSLRGIRGNQPQHF
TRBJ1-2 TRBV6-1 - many TGTGCCAGCCATCCCGACGGGGGAGAGAGGGATGGCTACACCTTC CASHPDGGERDGYTF
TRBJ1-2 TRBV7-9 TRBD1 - TGTGCCAGCAGCGTTACCGGGACAGTCATCTATGGCTACACCTTC CASSVTGTVIYGYTF
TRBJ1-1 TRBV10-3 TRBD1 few TGTGCCATCAGACTCCGGGACAGTCATGAAGCTTTCTTT CAIRLRDSHEAFF
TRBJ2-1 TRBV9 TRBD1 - TGTGCCAGCAGCGTAGCTGGTTGGGACAGAACCTACAATGAGCAGTTCTTC CASSVAGWDRTYNEQFF
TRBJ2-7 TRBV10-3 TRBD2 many TGTGCCACCCGGACTAGCGGGAGGGCGAGCTACGAGCAGTACTTC CATRTSGRASYEQYF
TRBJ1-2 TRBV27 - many TGTGCCAGCAGTTTCCTGACTAACTATGGCTACACCTTC CASSFLTNYGYTF
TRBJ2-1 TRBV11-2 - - TGTGCCAGCAGCCAAATAGCGGACCCCACAAACAATGAGCAGTTCTTC CASSQIADPTNNEQFF
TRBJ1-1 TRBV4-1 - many TGCGCCAGCAGCATGACAGTCATGAACACTGAAGCTTTCTTT CASSMTVMNTEAFF
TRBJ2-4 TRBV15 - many TGTGCCACCAGCAGAGGATCTGGGCTATCACTAGCCAAAAACATTCAGTACTTC CATSRGSGLSLAKNIQYF
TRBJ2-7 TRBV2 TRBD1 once TGTGCCAGCAGCCAGCGGGACAGGGTCTACGAGCAGTACTTC CASSQRDRVYEQYF
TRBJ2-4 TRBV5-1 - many TGCGCCAGCAGCCCAAGACCCGAAAACATTCAGTACTTC CASSPRPENIQYF
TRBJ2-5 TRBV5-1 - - TGCGCCAGCAGCTTATTTGCGGAAGAGACCCAGTACTTC CASSLFAEETQYF
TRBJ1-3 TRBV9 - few TGTGCCAGCAGCGTAGGGGCGACATTTTTCTCTGGAAACACCATATATTTT CASSVGATFFSGNTIYF
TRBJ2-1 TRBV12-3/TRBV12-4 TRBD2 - TGTGCCAGCAGTTTGACACCGGGACTAGCGGGAGACAGCCACCACAATGAGCAGTTCTTC CASSLTPGLAGDSHHNEQFF
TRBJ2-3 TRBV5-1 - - TGTGCCAGCAGCTTTTACCGGGATACGCAGTATTTT CASSFYRDTQYF
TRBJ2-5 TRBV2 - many TGTGCCAGCGCTTTGGGCGTTGTGGAGTACTTC CASALGVVEYF
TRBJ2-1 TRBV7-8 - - TGTGCCAGCAGCTTAGGAGACGGGGACAATGAGCAGTTCTTC CASSLGDGDNEQFF
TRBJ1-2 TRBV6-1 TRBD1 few TGTGCCACCAAAAAGACAGGGCTGATAAGTGGTTACACCTTC CATKKTGLISGYTF
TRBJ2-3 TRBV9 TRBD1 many TGTGCCAGCAGCGTCCAGGGGGTAAGAACAGATACGCAGTATTTT CASSVQGVRTDTQYF
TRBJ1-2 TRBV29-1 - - TGCAGCGTTGGTAACTATGGCTACACCTTC CSVGNYGYTF
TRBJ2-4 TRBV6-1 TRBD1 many TGTGCCAGCTCCAATCACAGGGGCCCGGGGAAAAACATTCAGTACTTC CASSNHRGPGKNIQYF